A single sample gave rise to the 5 T cell receptor beta chains below, sequenced in a study of T-cell memory formation after mild COVID-19. One entry per CDR3 protein results from TCRdb running MiXCR on the 5' RACE reads. This table has fewer than 550,000 distinct CDR3 sequences, 20% appearing once. The material sequenced was PBMCs or a T cell subset sorted from them (not recorded which). The receptor source for this set is an adult woman who had mild COVID-19 (a few samples of this study predate the infection). Cell type and time point are not known.

The rearrangement joins TRBV29-1 to TRBJ2-7; TRBD1 is a possible D gene (6 bases). V lost 4 bases and J lost 2, with 18 bases in between. Germline CDR1 SQVTM, CDR2 ANQGSEA. The CDR3 is 15 residues long. Written as DNA, the CDR3 is TGCAGCGTTGTCGGTCGGGACAAGACAACCTACGAGCAGTACTTC. This codes for CSVVGRDKTTYEQYF.

This clonotype was detected only a few times. This rearrangement joins TRBV6-5 to TRBJ1-1; D is unclear. The CDR3 has 15 residues. V was cut by 2 bases and J by 0 bases, with 10 bases left in between. The germline gives CDR1 MNHEY, CDR2 SVGAGI. The CDR3 DNA is TGTGCCAGCAGTTACACCGACATAATGAACACTGAAGCTTTCTTT. Translation gives CASSYTDIMNTEAFF.

V usage is TRBV6-6 and J usage is TRBJ1-5; D is undetermined. The CDR3 has 12 amino acids. From germline, CDR1 is MNHNY and CDR2 SVGAGI (reference sequence). Deletions cut 4 bases from V and 7 bases from J, with 8 bases between. CDR3 protein: CASSSGYQPQHF. CDR3 sequence (DNA): TGTGCCAGCAGTTCCGGTTACCAGCCCCAGCATTTT.

The chain links TRBV29-1 to TRBJ1-1, with 7 bases that match TRBD1. Germline CDR1 is SQVTM and CDR2 is ANQGSEA. Trimming took 4 bases from V and 0 from J; bases not matched to a gene: 11. The CDR3 is made up of 16 amino acids. The CDR3: CSVVRDSAFMNTEAFF. The DNA of the CDR3 is TGCAGCGTTGTCCGGGACAGCGCCTTCATGAACACTGAAGCTTTCTTT.

This clonotype was picked up a small number of times. This chain links TRBV7-8 with TRBJ2-1, with 11 bases aligning to TRBD2. Per germline, CDR1 SGHVS and CDR2 FQNEAQ. V shed 5 bases, J shed 5 bases, and the junction held 8 bases outside the gene matches. This CDR3 has 16 residues. CDR3 amino acids: CASSAARLAGHNEQFF. The DNA for the CDR3 is TGTGCCAGCAGCGCAGCTCGACTAGCGGGACACAATGAGCAGTTCTTC. Filled out from reference TRBV7-8 and TRBJ2-1, the complete variable domain reads GAGVSQSPRYKVAKRGQDVALRCDPISGHVSLFWYQQALGQGPEFLTYFQNEAQLDKSGLPSDRFFAERPEGSVSTLKIQRTQQEDSAVYLCASSAARLAGHNEQFFGPGTRLTVL.